The present T cell receptor (beta chain) was sequenced within a study of blood T cells in healthy people across ages. Primers used in a second PCR of roughly 7 to 11 cycles were a sample-barcoded 5' primer and a J-beta primer mix. TCRdb reanalysed the 5' RACE reads using MiXCR and keeps one entry per CDR3 protein. Here the sample spans approximately 600,000 distinct CDR3 sequences, roughly 53% being singletons. The germline V gene has CDR1 MNHEY and CDR2 SVGAGI. Between the trimmed V and J ends, which lost 0 bases and 5 bases, there was a span of 13 bases. The CDR3 length is 15 residues. This chain connects TRBV6-5 to TRBJ2-5; the D gene is possibly TRBD2 (5 bases). The material sequenced was blood. This TCR was recovered from a man in his 60s in good health. The DNA for the CDR3 is TGTGCCAGCAGTTACTCTGGGGAAAAGCGGGAGACCCAGTACTTC. This codes for CASSYSGEKRETQYF.